A selection of T cell receptor beta chains follows, all from one sample in a study of CXCR3-negative and CXCR3-positive naive CD8 T cells. TCRdb reprocessed the 5' RACE reads, keeping one entry per CDR3 protein, no DNA. Its listing shows tens of thousands of distinct CDR3 sequences. The sample consisted of naive CXCR3+ CD8+ T cells from blood. Every receptor here comes from a human donor in good health. Some clones in this sample may be carry-over from other donors' samples. Each CDR3 is given with its conserved first and last residue.

TRBV4-3	TRBJ2-1	CASSLTFQGSSYNEQFF
TRBV20-1	TRBJ1-1	CSAVRIQGYTEAFF
TRBV5-1	TRBJ2-7	CASSAPTSLYEQYF
TRBV7-2	TRBJ2-3	CASSLGPGAQYF
TRBV5-6	TRBJ2-7	CASSILVTPGLNEQYF
TRBV7-6	TRBJ2-1	CASSLGTGGNEQFF
TRBV7-2	TRBJ1-1	CASSPKGGELRTYTEAFF
TRBV14	TRBJ2-7	CASSQDTGQLFYEQYF
TRBV4-3	TRBJ2-1	CASSQTGTGTWDEQFF
TRBV24-1	TRBJ2-2	CATNVEAGELFF
TRBV25-1	TRBJ2-2	CASITGFAGELFF
TRBV6-6	TRBJ2-7	CASSPTEQPEQYF
TRBV5-1	TRBJ2-7	CASGTGGEQYF
TRBV29-1	TRBJ2-5	CSVEGGETQYF
TRBV7-9	TRBJ2-2	CASSLSQTDYTGELFF
TRBV6-2/TRBV6-3	TRBJ1-6	CASTPVGHSSPLHF
TRBV7-9	TRBJ2-4	CASSSWAGGENIQYF
TRBV6-1	TRBJ2-1	CASMRAGWSSYNEQFF
TRBV29-1	TRBJ1-2	CSAEWGLGYGYTF
TRBV12-3/TRBV12-4	TRBJ2-3	CASSIAGPASTDTQYF
TRBV28	TRBJ1-4	CASSPYPRGQLEGEKLFF
TRBV5-5	TRBJ2-7	CASSLGPSTYYEQYF
TRBV12-3/TRBV12-4	TRBJ2-2	CASTGTSGNTGELFF
TRBV19	TRBJ1-1	CASSFYTGTGVSTEAFF